These 31 T cell receptor beta chains were all obtained from the same sample, sequenced in a study of OX40 agonist ivuxolimab in advanced cancers. Libraries were prepared by immunoSEQ multiplex PCR; TCRdb keeps only in-frame clonotypes and omits some of them. This table has about 46,000 clones, approximately 89% appearing once. The material was CD4+ or CD8+ T cells sorted from blood, obtained in a trial of the OX40 agonist ivuxolimab. The receptors were sampled from an adult with an advanced solid tumor such as melanoma, head and neck, liver or kidney cancer.

V is TRBV19 and J is TRBJ1-3; 7 bases match TRBD1. V lost 10 bases, J lost 2 bases, and 17 bases stayed unmatched. Germline V gene sequence: CDR1 LNHDA, CDR2 SQIVND (reference sequence). CDR3 size: 17 residues. The DNA for the CDR3 is TGTGCCACCGCGACAGGGCGATGGGAAATTACTGGAAACACCATATATTTT. It is translated as CATATGRWEITGNTIYF. The full variable domain, rest sourced from reference TRBV19 and TRBJ1-3, is DGGITQSPKYLFRKEGQNVTLSCEQNLNHDAMYWYRQDPGQGLRLIYYSQIVNDFQKGDIAEGYSVSREKKESFPLTVTSAQKNPTAFYLCATATGRWEITGNTIYFGEGSWLTVV.

The J gene is TRBJ2-7, the V gene TRBV19; D is perhaps TRBD1 (6 bases). V lost 3 bases and J lost 6, with 15 bases in between. The germline V gene encodes CDR1 LNHDA and CDR2 SQIVND (reference sequence). The CDR3 has 14 amino acids. CDR3 DNA: TGTGCCAGTAGTATCTCCAGGGGTATGCTCGAGCAGTACTTC. It codes for CASSISRGMLEQYF.

The chain recombines TRBV28 with TRBJ1-1; 7 nucleotides line up with TRBD1. Germline trimming cut 3 bases from V and 0 bases from J; bases unmatched to any gene: 4. This CDR3 has 15 residues. Per the germline V gene, CDR1 is MDHEN and CDR2 is SYDVKM. The CDR3 here is CASSFRDRMNTEAFF. The DNA of the CDR3 is TGTGCCAGCAGTTTCCGGGACAGAATGAACACTGAAGCTTTCTTT.

The chain employs TRBV7-9 and TRBJ1-1; D ambiguous. The CDR3 length is 15 residues. The germline V gene has CDR1 SEHNR and CDR2 FQNEAQ (reference sequence). The ends were cut back, 5 bases at V and 3 bases at J, with 16 bases in the middle. The CDR3 DNA is TGTGCCAGCAGCCCCCGAGGCGAGGACGACACTGAAGCTTTCTTT. Translation: CASSPRGEDDTEAFF. Based on the CDR3 plus reference TRBV7-9 and TRBJ1-1, the full variable domain is DTGVSQNPRHKITKRGQNVTFRCDPISEHNRLYWYRQTLGQGPEFLTYFQNEAQLEKSRLLSDRFSAERPKGSFSTLEIQRTEQGDSAMYLCASSPRGEDDTEAFFGQGTRLTVV.

The chain has TRBV28 and TRBJ2-3; TRBD2 matches at 9 bases. Germline trimming cut 4 bases from V and 4 bases from J; bases unmatched to any gene: 6. Per germline, CDR1 MDHEN and CDR2 SYDVKM. This CDR3 has 15 residues. In DNA, the CDR3 is TGTGCCAGCAGTTCCGGCGGGAGGGCCGCAGATACGCAGTATTTT. Protein: CASSSGGRAADTQYF.

This chain connects TRBV15 to TRBJ2-7; D is possibly TRBD1 or TRBD2 (5 bases each). The CDR3 totals 16 residues. The germline gives CDR1 LNHNV, CDR2 YYDKDF (reference sequence). Trimming stripped 0 bases from V and 2 bases from J, with 14 bases between. Written as DNA, the CDR3 is TGTGCCACCAGCAGAGATGGGGGAGTAGCCACCTACGAGCAGTACTTC. Protein sequence: CATSRDGGVATYEQYF.

In its sample, this clone was seen once. The rearrangement joins TRBV5-8 to TRBJ2-4; maybe TRBD1 (6 bases). The CDR3 has 17 amino acids. Germline V gene lookup returns CDR1 SGHTS and CDR2 YDEGEE. The germline V and J ends were trimmed by 0 bases and 9 bases, with 22 bases remaining between them. As DNA, the CDR3 is TGTGCCAGCAGCTTGGCTCTACAGGGTGGTGTGTGGGTCATTCAGTACTTC. Protein product: CASSLALQGGVWVIQYF.

The CDR3 loop reads CASSFGQGFAQYF. CDR3 in DNA: TGTGCCAGCAGCTTCGGACAGGGTTTTGCGCAGTACTTC. The V and J genes are TRBV5-4 and TRBJ2-7, with 8 bases matching TRBD1. The CDR3 spans 13 residues. CDR1 is SGHNT and CDR2 is YYREEE in the germline V gene (reference sequence). The V and J ends lost 2 bases and 9 bases, in that order; junction bases with no gene match: 7.

The chain is built from TRBV27 and TRBJ1-5; D not resolved. The CDR3 extends over 13 amino acids. Per germline, CDR1 MNHEY and CDR2 SMNVEV (reference sequence). Trimming took 0 bases from V and 7 from J, leaving 7 bases between them. CDR3 in amino acids: CASSLSVDQPQHF. The CDR3 DNA reads as TGTGCCAGCAGTTTATCGGTGGACCAGCCCCAGCATTTT.

In its sample, this clone ranks as medium-sized. The chain employs TRBV6-1 and TRBJ1-5; the D is unclear. The CDR3 is made up of 13 amino acids. CDR1 MNHNS and CDR2 SASEGT come from the germline V gene. V lost 0 bases and J 5 bases, leaving 5 bases between the germline ends. The CDR3 spells CASSEAEYQPQHF. The CDR3 DNA sequence: TGTGCCAGCAGTGAAGCCGAGTATCAGCCCCAGCATTTT.

A single count supports this clone. This chain uses TRBV13 with TRBJ2-3; the D gene is possibly TRBD2 (5 bases). Germline V gene lookup returns CDR1 PRHDT and CDR2 FYEKMQ (reference sequence). The CDR3 sequence is 16 residues long. Trimming left V 5 bases short and J 2 bases short, with 17 bases between. The CDR3 loop is CASSHRDLDTTDTQYF. CDR3 sequence (DNA): TGTGCCAGCAGCCACCGGGATTTGGATACCACAGATACGCAGTATTTT.

This chain joins TRBV6-6 and TRBJ2-1, with D unclear. Trimming removed 5 bases at V and 2 bases at J, with 16 bases between. This CDR3 has 16 amino acids. Per the germline V gene, CDR1 is MNHNY and CDR2 is SVGAGI (reference sequence). Here the CDR3 reads CASSLGLDSPYNEQFF. The DNA of the CDR3 is TGTGCCAGCAGTCTGGGTCTCGATAGCCCCTACAATGAGCAGTTCTTC.

The chain couples TRBV7-2 to TRBJ1-4; D gene unclear. The CDR3 loop spans 14 amino acids. The germline V gene encodes CDR1 SGHTA and CDR2 FQGNSA. V was shortened by 5 bases and J by 8 bases, with 15 bases between the two germline ends. The CDR3 spells CASSRGSYWEKLFF. In DNA, the CDR3 is TGTGCCAGCAGCCGAGGGTCCTATTGGGAAAAACTGTTTTTT.

The V and J genes are TRBV2 and TRBJ2-7, with 7 bases matching TRBD2. J gave up 7 bases and V 0 bases, and 15 bases lay outside the gene matches. The CDR3 totals 17 residues. Germline CDR1 SNHLY, CDR2 FYNNEI. The CDR3 bases are TGTGCCAGCAGTGAAGCGCGGTTAGGGACTACCCACCCGGAGCAGTACTTC. Its protein product is CASSEARLGTTHPEQYF.

This chain links TRBV7-2 with TRBJ2-7; TRBD2 matches 9 bases. Germline loops: CDR1 SGHTA, CDR2 FQGNSA. The CDR3 extends over 17 amino acids. J gave up 5 bases and V 2 bases, and 13 bases lay outside the gene matches. CDR3 DNA sequence: TGTGCCAGCAGCTTAACTCCCGCGGGAGGGGGGATGGACGAGCAGTACTTC. It is translated as CASSLTPAGGGMDEQYF.

The chain employs TRBV5-1 and TRBJ1-5; 11 bases match TRBD1. This CDR3 comprises 12 residues. CDR1 SGHRS and CDR2 YFSETQ come from the germline V gene. V lost 10 bases to trimming and J lost 11 bases; unmatched junction nucleotides: 8. In nucleotides, the CDR3 is TGCGCCCAGGGACAGGGGGACGGGGCCCAGCATTTT. As protein: CAQGQGDGAQHF. Full variable domain (remainder filled in from reference TRBV5-1 and TRBJ1-5): KAGVTQTPRYLIKTRGQQVTLSCSPISGHRSVSWYQQTPGQGLQFLFEYFSETQRNKGNFPGRFSGRQFSNSRSEMNVSTLELGDSALYLCAQGQGDGAQHFGDGTRLSIL.

The chain is built from TRBV7-6 and TRBJ1-6; D unclear. The CDR3 runs 13 residues. Trimming took off 0 bases at V and 7 bases at J, with 4 bases between the two ends. Looked up from germline, CDR1 is SGHVS and CDR2 is FNYEAQ. The CDR3: CASSLASNSPLHF. The CDR3 coding sequence is TGTGCCAGCAGCTTAGCTTCGAATTCACCCCTCCACTTT. Complete variable domain (other parts from reference TRBV7-6 and TRBJ1-6): GAGVSQSPRYKVTKRGQDVALRCDPISGHVSLYWYRQALGQGPEFLTYFNYEAQQDKSGLPNDRFSAERPEGSISTLTIQRTEQRDSAMYRCASSLASNSPLHFGNGTRLTVT.

V and J are TRBV7-9 and TRBJ2-1; D unresolved. This CDR3 region has 12 residues. V was clipped by 3 bases and J by 10 bases, with 10 bases between them. Germline assignment: CDR1 SEHNR and CDR2 FQNEAQ (reference sequence). This CDR3 reads CASSFLSDEQFF. The CDR3 coding sequence is TGTGCCAGCAGCTTTCTATCCGACGAGCAGTTCTTC. Drawing the rest from reference TRBV7-9 and TRBJ2-1, the complete variable domain is DTGVSQNPRHKITKRGQNVTFRCDPISEHNRLYWYRQTLGQGPEFLTYFQNEAQLEKSRLLSDRFSAERPKGSFSTLEIQRTEQGDSAMYLCASSFLSDEQFFGPGTRLTVL.

A few counts support this clone. CDR3 in amino acids: CASSPSGTGKYEQYF. For the CDR3, the DNA is TGTGCCAGCAGCCCATCCGGGACAGGGAAATACGAGCAGTACTTC. V is TRBV6-5 and J is TRBJ2-7; 9 bases align to TRBD1. The CDR3 covers 15 residues. CDR1 and CDR2 from the germline V gene are MNHEY and SVGAGI. J lost 4 bases, V lost 6 bases, and 10 bases had no gene match.

This chain connects TRBV28 to TRBJ2-7; TRBD2 might be the D (5 bases). Trimming took off 4 bases at V and 2 bases at J, with 15 bases between the two ends. The CDR3 length is 15 residues. The germline gives CDR1 MDHEN, CDR2 SYDVKM. CDR3 nucleotides: TGTGCCAGCAGTTACCGGGGAGCCACAGCCTACGAGCAGTACTTC. This encodes CASSYRGATAYEQYF.

The rearrangement links TRBV6-6 to TRBJ2-3, with a tentative D call TRBD2 (6 bases). Trimming left V 6 bases short and J 2 bases short, with 12 bases between. The germline CDR1 and CDR2 sequences are MNHNY and SVGAGI (reference sequence). The CDR3 is 14 residues long. CDR3 loop: CASSPREITDTQYF. In DNA, the CDR3 is TGTGCCAGCAGCCCTCGGGAGATCACAGATACGCAGTATTTT.

The gene calls are TRBV15 and TRBJ1-4; D unresolved. V shed 8 bases and J shed 0 bases, with 10 bases lying between them. Per germline, CDR1 LNHNV and CDR2 YYDKDF (reference sequence). CDR3 size: 14 residues. CDR3 region: CATSLDATNEKLFF. The CDR3 bases are TGTGCCACCTCGCTGGATGCAACTAATGAAAAACTGTTTTTT.

The chain employs TRBV27 and TRBJ2-7, with a weak D call TRBD1 (5 bases). V dropped 3 bases and J dropped 4 bases, with 7 bases sitting between them. This CDR3 contains 12 residues. Germline assignment: CDR1 MNHEY and CDR2 SMNVEV (reference sequence). The CDR3, as DNA: TGTGCCAGCAGTTTCCAGGGTTACGAGCAGTACTTC. Amino acid sequence: CASSFQGYEQYF.

The chain couples TRBV9 to TRBJ1-1, with D possibly TRBD1 on 5 matching bases. Between the trimmed V and J ends, which lost 0 bases and 0 bases, there was a span of 9 bases. CDR1 and CDR2 (germline): SGDLS, YYNGEE. The CDR3 contains 15 residues. In DNA form, the CDR3 reads TGTGCCAGCAGCGTAGGGTCGGACATGAACACTGAAGCTTTCTTT. This codes for CASSVGSDMNTEAFF.

The chain joins TRBV4-3 to TRBJ1-1, with D uncertain. Germline V CDR1 and CDR2: LGHNA, YSLEER. The germline V and J ends were trimmed by 5 bases and 11 bases, with 9 bases remaining between them. This CDR3 region has 10 residues. The CDR3 region is CASSGRRAFF. The DNA of the CDR3 is TGCGCCAGCAGCGGGCGCAGGGCTTTCTTT.

The CDR3 bases are TGTGCCAGCAGTTCCTACAGGGGGTTGGATACAGATACGCAGTATTTT. Amino acids: CASSSYRGLDTDTQYF. V is TRBV28 and J is TRBJ2-3; the match to TRBD1 covers 8 bases. CDR3 length equals 16 residues. In germline, CDR1 is MDHEN, CDR2 SYDVKM. V was clipped by 4 bases and J by 3 bases; unmatched bases: 9.

The chain carries TRBV11-1 and TRBJ2-5, with unresolved D. V was clipped by 1 base and J by 2 bases, with 11 bases between them. This CDR3 region has 15 residues. CDR1 and CDR2 (germline): SGHAT, FQDESV (reference sequence). The CDR3 loop is CASSLEAGVQETQYF. The DNA for the CDR3 is TGTGCCAGCAGCTTAGAGGCAGGAGTACAAGAGACCCAGTACTTC.

This clone has just one count. V usage is TRBV19 and J usage is TRBJ2-1, with 7 bases lining up with TRBD2. The CDR3 extends over 13 amino acids. The V gene's germline CDR1 is LNHDA and CDR2 SQIVND (reference sequence). Trimming removed 7 bases from V and 5 bases from J; junction bases left unmatched: 5. In DNA form, the CDR3 reads TGTGCCAGTATCGGACTAGTGGACAATGAGCAGTTCTTC. Amino acid sequence: CASIGLVDNEQFF.

The V gene is TRBV2, the J gene TRBJ1-5, with a weak D call TRBD1 (5 bases). Germline lookup yields CDR1 SNHLY and CDR2 FYNNEI. V was cut by 3 bases and J by 4 bases, with 10 bases left in between. The CDR3 is made up of 14 amino acids. The CDR3 sequence: CASSDRDGNQPQHF. In nucleotides, the CDR3 is TGTGCCAGCAGTGACCGGGACGGAAATCAGCCCCAGCATTTT.

The chain couples TRBV4-3 to TRBJ2-7; D remains unclear. V was clipped by 0 bases and J by 4 bases, with 7 bases between them. CDR1 is LGHNA, CDR2 YSLEER, per germline. This CDR3 comprises 13 residues. The CDR3 DNA is TGCGCCAGCAGCCAAGATGTGGCTTACGAGCAGTACTTC. This translates into CASSQDVAYEQYF.

The chain links TRBV27 to TRBJ2-7; 8 bases align to TRBD1. V was clipped by 5 bases and J by 2 bases; unmatched bases: 8. CDR1 and CDR2 (germline): MNHEY, SMNVEV (reference sequence). This CDR3 is 15 amino acids long. The CDR3 loop reads CASSPGQGFTYEQYF. The DNA of the CDR3 is TGTGCCAGCAGTCCCGGACAGGGCTTTACCTACGAGCAGTACTTC.